The sequence of this TCR beta chain was determined in a study of T cell responses to AZD1222 COVID-19 vaccine (dated by TCRdb to the early 2020s). About the investigation overall: Because spike-specific TCR depth and breadth did not differ between the two schedules, AZD1222 recipients who got a second dose at roughly 4 weeks were pooled with those who got a second dose at roughly 12 weeks. A total of more than 230 trial participants underwent TCR sequencing, of whom around 210 had received two doses of AZD1222 and some 26 had received two doses of the MenACWY control vaccine. Enrollment into the trials was organized by age into subgroups of 18-55, 56-69 and 70-plus years, and those subgroups contained approximately 150, 30 and 60 TCR-sequenced participants, respectively. Study-wide findings and limitations: Participants were mostly white British and included more females than males, and it was suggested by the authors that clonal diversity may have been underestimated. The whole spike protein was spanned by vaccine-associated CD4 TCRs, and dominant responses were seen in regions 160-218 and 743-854. Because no day 14 peak-response samples were available, repertoires were characterized only after the peak T cell response. The 56-69-year group was small, and its depth increase did not reach significance, likely because of low power. Reportedly, almost half of the unique spike-specific TCRs recognized epitopes lying outside the regions that are mutated in the B.1.351 and B.1.1.7 variants. Spike-specific TCR breadth and depth rose significantly after two AZD1222 doses compared with day 0 and with MenACWY recipients. Conclusions about previously exposed vaccinees are limited, since just six or seven AZD1222 recipients were seropositive for SARS-CoV-2 at baseline.

Concerning this clone: It has no known antigen specificity. No base qualities exist here, and no much larger clone lies one base off it.

The CDR3 regions of human TCRbeta chains were analyzed by immunosequencing. As for the original processing: Repertoire TCRs were checked for matches against a reference library of SARS-CoV-2-specific TCRs that had been generated using the MIRA antigen-specificity platform. Breadth was defined as the fraction of unique TCRs that were SARS-CoV-2-associated. Depth was defined as the fraction of total T cells that were SARS-CoV-2-associated. Using the MIRA data, each spike-specific TCR was mapped to the spike region that the TCR reacts to and placed in a CD4 or CD8 class. Log10-transformed breadth and depth values were compared by one-way ANOVA with Sidak's multiple comparisons tests. The clones in this table, taken by TCRdb from immuneACCESS, are in-frame only. Not every clone is retained; where verified, under half of the shortfall comes from an unresolved V gene, and the cause of the rest is unknown. V and J calls and clone size are copied from that table; D and trimming were computed from the DNA. The sample has some 130,000 clones on record, 70% to 90% of them singletons. The leading ten clones occupy about 1.6% of the sample.

Interpreted using the paper, the time point label stands for: baseline before first vaccination. Vaccinee samples came from UK trials COV001 and COV002, including a single-blind randomized controlled phase 2/3 trial of AZD1222 (ChAdOx1 nCoV-19) in healthy adults. For TCRbeta chain sequencing, PBMC samples were collected from trial participants at day 0 and at day 28 after the second dose. The receptor was isolated from an adult in good health. Sequenced here: peripheral blood, sampled on day 0 of AZD1222 vaccination.

In nucleotide form, the sequence is TGTGCCAGCAGCCTCACTTTCGGGGGAGACACTGAAGCTTTCTTT. This yields the protein CASSLTFGGDTEAFF. The sequence links TRBV7-8 to TRBJ1-1, with TRBD1 as a weak D call on 5 bases. The CDR3 numbers 15 residues from cysteine through phenylalanine. Here the CDR3 DNA is all that survives: 45 bases in frame from base 1. V and J lose 5 bases and 3 bases, and a span of 16 bases separates them. CDR1 and CDR2 are read off the germline V gene as SGHVS and FQNEAQ.